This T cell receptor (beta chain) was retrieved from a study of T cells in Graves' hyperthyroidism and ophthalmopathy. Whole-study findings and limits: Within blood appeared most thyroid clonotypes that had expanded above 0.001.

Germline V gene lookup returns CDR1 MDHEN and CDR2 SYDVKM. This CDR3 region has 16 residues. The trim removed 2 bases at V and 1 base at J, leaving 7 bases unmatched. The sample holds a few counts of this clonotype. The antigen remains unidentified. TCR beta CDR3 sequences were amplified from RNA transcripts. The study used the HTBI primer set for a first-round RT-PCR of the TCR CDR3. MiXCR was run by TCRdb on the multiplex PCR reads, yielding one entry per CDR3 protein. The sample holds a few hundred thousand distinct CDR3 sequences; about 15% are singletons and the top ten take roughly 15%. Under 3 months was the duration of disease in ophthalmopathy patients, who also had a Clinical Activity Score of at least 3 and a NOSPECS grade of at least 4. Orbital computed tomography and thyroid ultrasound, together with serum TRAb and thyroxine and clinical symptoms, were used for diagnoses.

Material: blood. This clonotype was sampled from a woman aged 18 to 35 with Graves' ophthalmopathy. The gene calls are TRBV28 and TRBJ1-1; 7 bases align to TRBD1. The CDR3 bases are TGTGCCAGCAGTTTACCTCATACAGGGGCGAACACTGAAGCTTTCTTT. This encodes CASSLPHTGANTEAFF.